The clone carrying this T cell receptor (beta chain) was counted a single time. Antigen specificity is unknown. The data were taken from a study of cytomegalovirus exposure and HLA in healthy donors. The donors were part of the validation cohort of 95 to 150 subjects. That cohort was separate from the first cohort, which comprised under 750 subjects. Some clones are missing from TCRdb's copy, which holds only in-frame ones; the method was immunoSEQ multiplex PCR. The table shows about 76,000 clones, with 90% to 95% occurring only once. Study-level findings and limits: In vitro data verified three CMV-associated chains as specific for CMV antigens. The finding came from a later analysis; first-cohort TCR clusters tended to co-occur in the 130 or so validation repertoires. Researchers counted 164 TCR beta chains as cytomegalovirus-associated.

The sequenced sample was PBMCs. This receptor was taken from a woman aged 18-29 years in good health and CMV-seropositive.

The CDR3 reads CASSLGVGRRTEAFF. The CDR3 DNA reads TGTGCCAGCAGCTTGGGAGTCGGGCGGAGGACTGAAGCTTTCTTT. The rearrangement uses TRBV5-6 and TRBJ1-1; D gene unclear. The CDR3 has 15 amino acids. Germline assignment: CDR1 SGHDT and CDR2 YYEEEE. V lost 0 bases and J 5 bases, leaving 14 bases between the germline ends. The full variable domain, with the rest looked up from reference TRBV5-6 and TRBJ1-1, is DAGVTQSPTHLIKTRGQQVTLRCSPKSGHDTVSWYQQALGQGPQFIFQYYEEEERQRGNFPDRFSGHQFPNYSSELNVNALLLGDSALYLCASSLGVGRRTEAFFGQGTRLTVV.